The entry below gives a single T cell receptor beta chain sequence along with its context. V gave up 8 bases and J gave up 4 bases, with 8 bases separating them. The CDR3 length is 11 residues. Germline CDR1 reads SGHTA; CDR2 reads FQGTGA. This record belongs to a study of CD8+ T cells in alopecia areata. Following extraction, RNA underwent reverse transcription to cDNA, which served as the sequencing template. Repertoires were generated with immunoSEQ multiplex PCR, while TCRdb's copy carries only in-frame clones and drops some. Of 200,000 to 250,000 clones in the sample, approximately 38% were seen once. Treatment meaning: oral pan-JAK inhibitor, 5-10 mg twice daily.

The V call is TRBV7-3, the J call TRBJ1-1; D may be TRBD1 (5 bases). The TCR comes from a human donor with alopecia areata. Sequenced material: CD4+ T cells sorted from blood, taken at approximately week 30, from a patient treated with tofacitinib. The chain's CDR3 is CASGHGTEAFF. The DNA of the CDR3 is TGTGCCAGCGGACATGGCACTGAAGCTTTCTTT. The full variable domain, with the rest looked up from reference TRBV7-3 and TRBJ1-1, is GAGVSQTPSNKVTEKGKYVELRCDPISGHTALYWYRQSLGQGPEFLIYFQGTGAADDSGLPNDRFFAVRPEGSVSTLKIQRTERGDSAVYLCASGHGTEAFFGQGTRLTVV.